Given below is one T cell receptor (beta chain) in context. Antigen specificity is unknown. Assay: immunoSEQ multiplex PCR; the TCRdb copy retains only in-frame clones and omits some. Of tens of thousands of clones listed, 92% are singletons. The data were obtained in a study of T cell responses to AZD1222 COVID-19 vaccine. General study results and limits: With two AZD1222 doses given, Spike-specific TCR breadth and depth both rose. At baseline, seropositivity was found in only a handful of AZD1222 recipients.

In germline, CDR1 is SGHDT, CDR2 YYEEEE. Losses at the gene ends were 3 bases for V and 7 bases for J; bases not matched to a gene: 8. The CDR3 consists of 16 residues. The chain combines TRBV5-6 with TRBJ1-6; 9 bases fit TRBD1. The sequence was collected from an adult who received the AZD1222 COVID-19 vaccine. Sequencing used peripheral blood, obtained 28 days after the second AZD1222 dose. CDR3 region: CASSSTGQGVNSPLHF. The CDR3 DNA reads as TGTGCCAGCAGCTCCACGGGACAGGGTGTAAATTCACCCCTCCACTTT. Complete variable domain (other parts from reference TRBV5-6 and TRBJ1-6): DAGVTQSPTHLIKTRGQQVTLRCSPKSGHDTVSWYQQALGQGPQFIFQYYEEEERQRGNFPDRFSGHQFPNYSSELNVNALLLGDSALYLCASSSTGQGVNSPLHFGNGTRLTVT.